The text below deals with one TCR beta chain. Its antigen is unidentified. The CDR3 contains 15 residues. CDR1 is SEHNR, CDR2 FQNEAQ, per germline (reference sequence). Trimming cost V 1 base and J 4 bases, with 13 bases left between them. Researchers ran the PCR with 60 Vbeta and 13 Jbeta primers. Original data processing: A later analysis counted 70 million to 85 million unique TCR beta chains, roughly 11 million shared. The data were produced by immunoSEQ multiplex PCR, yet TCRdb's version contains in-frame clones alone and is incomplete. D and trimming come from the DNA, and the V and J calls and clone size come from that table. The sample has approximately 89,000 clones, about 75% seen once. These data are taken from a study of cytomegalovirus exposure and HLA in healthy donors. Study observations and caveats: Researchers reported that a few CMV-associated chains were confirmed in vitro as CMV antigen-specific. Near-uniform donor sequencing depth was presumed by presence/absence analyses.

This chain links TRBV7-9 with TRBJ1-2; maybe TRBD1 (6 bases). This sequence was found in a man between 25 and 39 years old in good health and CMV-seropositive. Sequencing was done on a sample of PBMCs. The CDR3 bases are TGTGCCAGCAGCTTAGGTGCGGCAGGGGTCTATGGCTACACCTTC. It is translated as CASSLGAAGVYGYTF.